The 18 T cell receptor beta chains below come from one sample, sequenced in a study of shared clonotypes between healthy human individuals (dated by TCRdb to the early 2020s). Libraries came from the immunoSEQ multiplex PCR assay. The table comes from immuneACCESS by way of TCRdb, which keeps in-frame sequences with V and J called. Part of the clones is missing from these tables; in studies checked, under half for an unresolved V gene and the rest for unknown reasons. The sample records about a million clones, 70% to 85% of which are singletons. The ten most abundant clones make up roughly 0.82% of the sample. Material for sequencing was memory CD4+ T cells from PBMCs. The sample's cell subset or site label, in plain terms: CD45RA-negative fraction. The receptor set was obtained from a man between 18 and 35 years old in good health. Some clones in this sample may be carry-over from other donors' samples.

V and J are TRBV2 and TRBJ2-2, with a possible D match to TRBD2 (6 bases). The CDR3 is 18 residues long. Trimming left V 6 bases short and J 1 base short, with 21 bases between. Germline V gene lookup returns CDR1 SNHLY and CDR2 FYNNEI. The CDR3 spells CASSVRDFRPGNTGELFF. The CDR3 nucleotides are TGTGCCAGCAGCGTCCGGGACTTCCGTCCGGGGAACACCGGGGAGCTGTTTTTT.

The chain couples TRBV5-1 to TRBJ2-5, with D perhaps matching TRBD2 (6 bases). V was trimmed by 0 bases and J by 5 bases, leaving 14 bases between them. Germline CDR1 reads SGHRS; CDR2 reads YFSETQ. This CDR3 region has 15 residues. The chain's CDR3 is CASSLGLGSRETQYF. In DNA, the CDR3 is TGCGCCAGCAGCTTGGGACTAGGTTCCCGGGAGACCCAGTACTTC.

About this clone itself: Being one base from a much bigger clone, this may be a read error. Other DNA sequences within the sample encode an identical CDR3. V gene TRBV6-1 combines with J gene TRBJ2-2, with D possibly being TRBD2 (6 bases). Germline V gene lookup returns CDR1 MNHNS and CDR2 SASEGT. The CDR3 is 13 residues long. The CDR3 here is CASTYREAGELFF. The CDR3 coding sequence is TGTGCCAGCACGTATAGGGAGGCCGGGGAGCTATTTTTT.

The rearrangement uses TRBV7-9 and TRBJ2-7, with TRBD2 matching 13 bases. Germline V gene sequence: CDR1 SEHNR, CDR2 FQNEAQ (reference sequence). The CDR3 has 16 amino acids. The V segment lost 5 bases and the J segment 0 bases; nucleotides outside the gene matches: 4. The DNA of the CDR3 is TGTGCCAGCAGCCCGGGACTAGCGGGGCCCTCCTACGAGCAGTACTTC. It is translated as CASSPGLAGPSYEQYF.

The rearrangement uses TRBV30 and TRBJ2-5; D is uncertain. CDR1 and CDR2 (germline): GTSNPN, SVGIG (reference sequence). V dropped 0 bases and J dropped 5 bases, with 10 bases sitting between them. This CDR3 comprises 13 residues. The CDR3 sequence: CAWSVGAPETQYF. The CDR3 DNA sequence: TGTGCCTGGAGTGTAGGAGCGCCGGAGACCCAGTACTTC.

This chain joins TRBV27 and TRBJ2-6, with D maybe TRBD2 (5 bases). This CDR3 is 14 amino acids long. V dropped 7 bases and J dropped 0 bases, with 7 bases sitting between them. Germline-derived CDR1 and CDR2 are MNHEY and SMNVEV (reference sequence). This CDR3 is CASTRGSGANVLTF. Written as DNA, the CDR3 is TGTGCCAGCACCCGGGGCTCTGGGGCCAACGTCCTGACTTTC.

This clone has only a few counts. The J gene is TRBJ2-1, the V gene TRBV28, with D maybe TRBD1 (5 bases). V lost 8 bases to trimming and J lost 0 bases, with 11 bases between them. The germline V gene has CDR1 MDHEN and CDR2 SYDVKM. This CDR3 has 14 amino acids. The CDR3: CASVQDLSYNEQFF. DNA of the CDR3: TGTGCCAGCGTACAGGACCTCTCCTACAATGAGCAGTTCTTC.

The CDR3 coding sequence is TGCAGCGTTACCGAACCGGATACGCAGTATTTT. Encoded protein: CSVTEPDTQYF. V usage is TRBV29-1 and J usage is TRBJ2-3; D ambiguous. V lost 5 bases and J 6 bases, leaving 9 bases between the germline ends. Germline CDR1 is SQVTM and CDR2 is ANQGSEA. This CDR3 has 11 residues.

The V gene is TRBV5-5, the J gene TRBJ2-1; possible D gene TRBD2, 6 bases. Germline V gene sequence: CDR1 SGHKS, CDR2 YYEKEE (reference sequence). Trimming shortened V by 4 bases and J by 7 bases, and 15 bases separated the two germline ends. The CDR3 runs to 14 residues. The CDR3 is CASSVPGEKNEQFF. CDR3 nucleotides: TGTGCCAGCAGCGTGCCGGGAGAGAAGAATGAGCAGTTCTTC.

This chain connects TRBV28 to TRBJ2-1; tentatively, D is TRBD1 or TRBD2 (5 bases each). CDR3 length: 13 amino acids. Germline values: CDR1 MDHEN, CDR2 SYDVKM. V gave up 8 bases and J gave up 4 bases, with 12 bases separating them. For the CDR3, the DNA is TGTGCCAGCGACGGGGCCCTTTACAATGAGCAGTTCTTC. This translates into CASDGALYNEQFF.

The V and J genes are TRBV5-4 and TRBJ2-6; D unclear. The CDR3 is 15 residues long. Germline V CDR1 and CDR2: SGHNT, YYREEE (reference sequence). V was pared by 3 bases and J by 0 bases, with 7 bases between. This CDR3 reads CASSWSVSGANVLTF. The CDR3 region has the DNA TGTGCCAGCAGCTGGTCCGTCTCTGGGGCCAACGTCCTGACTTTC. Full variable domain (missing parts from reference TRBV5-4 and TRBJ2-6): ETGVTQSPTHLIKTRGQQVTLRCSSQSGHNTVSWYQQALGQGPQFIFQYYREEENGRGNFPPRFSGLQFPNYSSELNVNALELDDSALYLCASSWSVSGANVLTFGAGSRLTVL.

The chain recombines TRBV6-6 with TRBJ2-7; 7 positions agree with TRBD2. CDR1 and CDR2 (germline): MNHNY, SVGAGI (reference sequence). Trimming at V came to 0 bases and at J to 2 bases, leaving 4 bases not matched to a gene. The CDR3 spans 15 residues. CDR3 amino acids: CASSYSRGLAYEQYF. CDR3 DNA sequence: TGTGCCAGCAGTTACTCGAGAGGACTAGCCTACGAGCAGTACTTC.

This clone occurred a few times. The chain links TRBV28 to TRBJ1-5; no reliable D call. V was shortened by 5 bases and J by 3 bases, with 11 bases between the two germline ends. Germline lookup yields CDR1 MDHEN and CDR2 SYDVKM. The CDR3 covers 14 residues. CDR3 bases: TGTGCCAGCAGTACCCTTGGGGACAATCAGCCCCAGCATTTT. This codes for CASSTLGDNQPQHF.

This chain links TRBV9 with TRBJ2-7; TRBD2 matches 13 bases. With V trimmed by 3 bases and J by 6 bases, 9 bases remained unmatched. This CDR3 contains 16 residues. Germline V lookup: CDR1 SGDLS, CDR2 YYNGEE. The DNA of the CDR3 is TGTGCCAGCAGCGCCGGGACTAGCGGGGCGTGGCGCGAGCAGTACTTC. Its protein is CASSAGTSGAWREQYF.

The chain recombines TRBV20-1 with TRBJ2-5; no clear D. Germline CDR1 reads DFQATT; CDR2 reads SNEGSKA (reference sequence). This CDR3 is 11 amino acids long. V was trimmed by 5 bases and J by 4 bases, leaving 8 bases between them. The CDR3: CSASVTETQYF. CDR3 bases: TGCAGTGCTTCGGTGACAGAGACCCAGTACTTC.

This clone came up a few times. This sequence joins TRBV6-4 and TRBJ1-2; D possibly corresponds to TRBD1 (5 bases). CDR3 length: 14 residues. Germline values: CDR1 MRHNA, CDR2 SNTAGT. V was trimmed by 8 bases and J by 6 bases, leaving 19 bases between them. CDR3 in DNA: TGTGCCAGCCGTAGTTTTAACAGGCGGGATGGCTACACCTTC. Translated, it gives CASRSFNRRDGYTF.

In its sample, this clone was seen once. Mismatch with germline at one junction end may stem from a read error. This sequence joins TRBV10-3 and TRBJ2-2; TRBD2 might be the D (6 bases). This CDR3 contains 12 residues. CDR1 ENHRY and CDR2 SYGVKD come from the germline V gene. CDR3 region: CACGVHTGELFF. DNA for the CDR3: TGTGCCTGCGGGGTCCACACTGGGGAGCTGTTTTTT.

This CDR3 is CSVDRYSGPDNEQFF. The DNA for the CDR3 is TGCAGCGTTGACCGGTATAGCGGCCCTGACAATGAGCAGTTCTTC. The chain recombines TRBV29-1 with TRBJ2-1; D perhaps matches TRBD2 (6 bases). Germline V lookup: CDR1 SQVTM, CDR2 ANQGSEA. V was shortened by 3 bases and J by 5 bases, with 17 bases between the two germline ends. The CDR3 covers 15 residues.